The entry that follows covers one TCR beta chain sequence. The target antigen is unknown. This entry comes from a study of beta chain features in type 1 diabetes. The whole isolated RNA underwent reverse transcription, so sequencing captured expressed TCRB transcripts. Some clones are missing from TCRdb's copy, which holds only in-frame ones; the method was immunoSEQ multiplex PCR. The sample holds about 160,000 clones, 8.1% seen once. Trimming took 2 bases from V and 4 from J, leaving 9 bases between them. Germline V gene data show CDR1 as SGHVS and CDR2 as FNYEAQ. The CDR3 has 14 residues. Per donor, one heparinised blood draw averaged roughly 110 mL. Populations isolated by sorting all had purity greater than 95%. Study results and limitations: PCR might pick shorter templates more often, in the same way for patients and controls. Reduced insertions and increased deletions marked VDJ junctions in type 1 diabetes patients.

The sequenced sample was central memory CD4+ T cells from blood. This sequence joins TRBV7-6 and TRBJ1-3; D is possibly TRBD1 (5 bases). This clonotype was sampled from a man aged 18 to 30 in good health. The CDR3 nucleotides read TGTGCCAGCAGCTTACAGACAGCAGGAAACACCATATATTTT. This gives the protein CASSLQTAGNTIYF.